The clone carrying this T cell receptor (beta chain) appeared a few times. Its target is not known. This specimen belongs to a study of cytomegalovirus exposure and HLA in healthy donors. Across the whole study: Earlier work reported approximately 100 million unique TCR beta sequences from some 170 million T cells. Whole-study findings and limits: Reportedly, HLA-A and HLA-B alleles of most subjects were accurately predicted from TCR beta. A later analysis linked a missense variant in DCLRE1C to the trimming of TCR beta V and J genes.

CDR3 length equals 14 residues. V lost 6 bases to trimming and J lost 4 bases; unmatched junction nucleotides: 5. Germline assignment: CDR1 MGHDK and CDR2 SYGVNS. Primers: 60 Vbeta forward and 13 Jbeta reverse. Produced via immunoSEQ multiplex PCR; TCRdb's table is partial and in-frame only. This sample has about 120,000 clones, with 75% to 85% found just once. The clonotype was recovered from a woman aged 45-60 years in good health and CMV-seropositive. Sample: PBMCs. V is TRBV25-1 and J is TRBJ1-4; 7 nucleotides match TRBD1. The CDR3 loop reads CASRRQGVNEKLFF. The CDR3 DNA follows: TGTGCCAGCAGAAGACAGGGCGTTAATGAAAAACTGTTTTTT.